The sample holds many counts of the clone carrying this T cell receptor beta chain. Each CDR3 protein is one row after TCRdb ran MiXCR on the reads. The sample holds a few hundred thousand distinct CDR3 sequences, about 15% seen once. This sample stems from a study of T cell repertoires in cytomegalovirus infection. Looked up from germline, CDR1 is DFQATT and CDR2 is SNEGSKA (reference sequence). V was pared by 5 bases and J by 6 bases, with 13 bases of the junction left unmatched. The length of the CDR3 is 15 residues. This chain uses TRBV20-1 with TRBJ2-7; the match to TRBD1 covers 10 bases. This TCR came from a human donor in good health (CMV status not recorded). Some clones in this sample may be carry-over from other donors' samples. Sample: CD8+ T cells from PBMCs. Written as DNA, the CDR3 is TGCAGTGCTCGAGGACAGGGGGAGCTTCGGGGCGAGCAGTACTTC. Translation gives CSARGQGELRGEQYF.